Presented here are 19 T cell receptor beta chains from one specimen sequenced in a study of regulatory T cells in long-lasting Graves disease. Time point of the sample: newly diagnosed GD, antithyroid drugs for less than 3 months. PBMCs provided the RNA from which the TCR library was made. Assembly of TCR beta libraries relied on iRepertoire HTBI primers together with Arm-PCR of CDR3 regions. MiXCR was run by TCRdb on the multiplex PCR reads, yielding one entry per CDR3 protein. The data contain approximately 470,000 distinct CDR3 sequences, 15% to 20% of them singletons. These data were also filed under a second study, of T cells in Graves' hyperthyroidism and ophthalmopathy.

The source was peripheral blood mononuclear cells (PBMCs), collected at new diagnosis, from a patient treated with antithyroid drugs. Receptors were obtained from a man aged 35-49 years with Graves disease.

The genes are TRBV4-2 and TRBJ2-3; no clear D. V gave up 2 bases and J gave up 6 bases, with 15 bases separating them. This CDR3 is 15 amino acids long. From germline, CDR1 is LGHNA and CDR2 YNFKEQ. CDR3 protein: CASSQIAGRPDTQYF. DNA for the CDR3: TGTGCCAGCAGCCAAATCGCTGGCCGCCCCGATACGCAGTATTTT.

This clonotype was seen only a few times. V is TRBV7-6 and J is TRBJ2-7; either TRBD1 or TRBD2 may fit D (5 bases each). Germline values: CDR1 SGHVS, CDR2 FNYEAQ. This CDR3 spans 14 amino acids. Trimming shortened V by 1 base and J by 6 bases, and 13 bases separated the two germline ends. The CDR3 loop is CASSLVYKGSEQYF. CDR3 coding DNA: TGTGCCAGCAGCTTAGTCTATAAGGGGAGCGAGCAGTACTTC.

This clonotype was recorded many times. The chain carries TRBV28 and TRBJ2-1, with 7 bases fitting TRBD1. Per the germline V gene, CDR1 is MDHEN and CDR2 is SYDVKM. The CDR3 is made up of 20 amino acids. Trimming removed 1 base from V and 2 bases from J; junction bases left unmatched: 17. CDR3 region: CASSLYRHVDRVYPYNEQFF. CDR3 bases: TGTGCCAGCAGTTTATACCGACACGTAGACAGGGTATACCCCTACAATGAGCAGTTCTTC.

This clonotype appeared a few times. The V gene is TRBV6-1, the J gene TRBJ2-7, with TRBD1 identical over 7 bases. The ends lost 5 bases at V and 0 bases at J; junction bases unmatched: 4. The CDR3 spans 14 residues. CDR1 and CDR2 (germline): MNHNS, SASEGT. As DNA, the CDR3 is TGTGCCAGCAGTACCGGGACAGCCTCCTACGAGCAGTACTTC. Its protein is CASSTGTASYEQYF.

The sample holds a few counts of this clonotype. This chain joins TRBV12-3 or TRBV12-4 and TRBJ2-5; 10 positions agree with TRBD2. There are 20 residues in the CDR3. V shed 6 bases, J shed 4 bases, and the junction held 23 bases outside the gene matches. CDR3 sequence (DNA): TGTGCCAGCAGCCCTAGGGCTAGCGGGAGAGGGATACTATCGACAGAGACCCAGTACTTC. Its protein product is CASSPRASGRGILSTETQYF.

This clonotype occurred many times. The chain recombines TRBV2 with TRBJ2-5; D not certain. The CDR3 spans 15 residues. The V end was cut by 4 bases, the J end by 2 bases, with 14 bases between. Germline CDR1 and CDR2: SNHLY and FYNNEI. Here the CDR3 DNA reads TGTGCCAGCAGTGGGCATCAGGCCTCACAAGAGACCCAGTACTTC. Protein product: CASSGHQASQETQYF. The full variable domain, in which reference TRBV2 and TRBJ2-5 provide the parts outside the CDR3, is EPEVTQTPSHQVTQMGQEVILRCVPISNHLYFYWYRQILGQKVEFLVSFYNNEISEKSEIFDDQFSVERPDGSNFTLKIRSTKLEDSAMYFCASSGHQASQETQYFGPGTRLLVL.

The rearrangement joins TRBV11-2 to TRBJ2-7, with TRBD2 matching 10 bases. V was pared by 4 bases and J by 3 bases, with 6 bases of the junction left unmatched. CDR1 is SGHAT, CDR2 FQNNGV, per germline. The CDR3 loop spans 15 amino acids. The CDR3 loop is CASSSPPSGSYEQYF. The CDR3 DNA follows: TGTGCCAGCAGCTCCCCCCCTAGCGGGAGCTACGAGCAGTACTTC.

In this sample, this clonotype turned up many times. The CDR3 nucleotides read TGTGCCAGCAGCCCCCGTAGCGGGAGGAGAGTCGATGAGCAGTTCTTC. Translation gives CASSPRSGRRVDEQFF. The V gene is TRBV7-9, the J gene TRBJ2-1; TRBD2 matches 10 bases. The CDR3 runs 16 residues. The germline V gene has CDR1 SEHNR and CDR2 FQNEAQ (reference sequence). The V segment lost 5 bases and the J segment 8 bases; nucleotides outside the gene matches: 12.

This clonotype was found a few times. The junction does not match germline at one end; this may be a read error. In nucleotides, the CDR3 is TGTGCCAGCAGTGTAGCCGAGGGCGCCGGGGAGCTGTTTTTT. It translates to CASSVAEGAGELFF. The chain has TRBV12-3 or TRBV12-4 and TRBJ2-2, with D maybe TRBD2 (5 bases). The CDR3 covers 14 residues.

The chain recombines TRBV29-1 with TRBJ2-3; D gene ambiguous. Deletions cut 8 bases from V and 5 bases from J, with 14 bases between. This CDR3 has 12 amino acids. Germline CDR1 reads SQVTM; CDR2 reads ANQGSEA. CDR3: CSSSWGRDTQYF. The CDR3, as DNA: TGCAGCTCGTCGTGGGGTCGAGATACGCAGTATTTT.

This clonotype was observed many times. This chain joins TRBV7-3 and TRBJ2-7; D is ambiguous. In germline, CDR1 is SGHTA, CDR2 FQGTGA. Trimming left V 1 base short and J 0 bases short, with 10 bases between. CDR3 length: 15 amino acids. The CDR3 DNA is TGTGCCAGCAGCTTAATGGCAGCGAGCTCCTACGAGCAGTACTTC. It specifies CASSLMAASSYEQYF.

This clonotype appeared once. The chain joins TRBV12-3 or TRBV12-4 to TRBJ2-1; TRBD1 agrees at 7 bases. The CDR3 length is 14 residues. With 5 bases clipped from V and 4 bases from J, the junction kept 5 bases outside the gene matches. The CDR3 bases are TGTGCCAGCAGTACCAGGGGGTCTTACAATGAGCAGTTCTTC. This sequence encodes CASSTRGSYNEQFF.

This clonotype came up many times. The V and J genes are TRBV2 and TRBJ1-5, with D perhaps TRBD1 (6 bases). This CDR3 contains 16 residues. Germline V gene lookup returns CDR1 SNHLY and CDR2 FYNNEI. V gave up 0 bases and J gave up 6 bases, with 15 bases separating them. CDR3 sequence: CASSEATGRGSQPQHF. The CDR3, as DNA: TGTGCCAGCAGTGAAGCCACGGGCAGGGGTAGTCAGCCCCAGCATTTT.

A single count supports this clonotype. The CDR3: CASSSGQGFTDTQYF. DNA of the CDR3: TGTGCCAGCAGCTCCGGACAGGGTTTTACAGATACGCAGTATTTT. The chain couples TRBV5-4 to TRBJ2-3; 8 bases agree with TRBD1. Germline CDR1 and CDR2: SGHNT and YYREEE (reference sequence). The CDR3 spans 15 residues. Trimming cost V 3 bases and J 3 bases; bases outside gene matches: 6.

This clonotype has at least ten counts. This rearrangement joins TRBV20-1 to TRBJ2-7; 8 nucleotides align to TRBD1. V lost 3 bases, J lost 5 bases, and 9 bases stayed unmatched. Germline lookup yields CDR1 DFQATT and CDR2 SNEGSKA (reference sequence). This CDR3 contains 14 residues. CDR3 nucleotides: TGCAGTGCTAGGGTGCCCGGACAGGGCCACGAGCAGTACTTC. Translation: CSARVPGQGHEQYF.

The CDR3 coding sequence is TGTGCCAGCAGTGATATTTTGAGGGGCAGGGCCGTCGGGGAGACCCAGTACTTC. It is translated as CASSDILRGRAVGETQYF. The rearrangement links TRBV6-2 or TRBV6-3 to TRBJ2-5; either TRBD1 or TRBD2 may supply D (5 bases each). Germline values: CDR1 MNHEY, CDR2 SVGEGT. CDR3 size: 18 residues. Trimming took off 5 bases at V and 5 bases at J, with 27 bases between the two ends.

With regard to this clonotype: This may arise from a read error, as a much more abundant clone is one base away. The chain employs TRBV20-1 and TRBJ2-7; no reliable D call. Trimming removed 0 bases at V and 7 bases at J, with 13 bases between. Germline V gives CDR1 DFQATT, CDR2 SNEGSKA (reference sequence). CDR3 length: 13 amino acids. The CDR3: CSARDSQEWEQYF. CDR3 in DNA: TGCAGTGCTAGAGATTCCCAGGAGTGGGAGCAGTACTTC.

This clonotype was recorded many times. V is TRBV20-1 and J is TRBJ2-5; 8 bases are shared with TRBD2. Germline trimming cut 3 bases from V and 1 base from J; bases unmatched to any gene: 4. This CDR3 has 14 residues. Per germline, CDR1 DFQATT and CDR2 SNEGSKA (reference sequence). CDR3 protein: CSASVLAGQETQYF. The DNA for the CDR3 is TGCAGTGCTAGCGTGCTAGCGGGCCAAGAGACCCAGTACTTC.

About this clonotype itself: This sequence may be a read error, since a much larger clone differs from it by one base. The chain recombines TRBV7-9 with TRBJ2-2; weak D call: TRBD2 (6 bases). This CDR3 has 18 amino acids. Germline loops: CDR1 SEHNR, CDR2 FQNEAQ (reference sequence). With 5 bases removed from V and 4 bases from J, the gap between germline ends came to 23 bases. The CDR3: CASSAPPWGEWGTGELFF. The CDR3, as DNA: TGTGCCAGCAGCGCACCCCCGTGGGGGGAGTGGGGCACCGGGGAGCTGTTTTTT.